This TCR beta chain came from a study of blood T cell repertoires in COVID-19. Study information: From the United States, Italy and Spain came samples of acute and convalescent COVID-19. In each case, the material was cDNA or gDNA derived from T cells, B-cell-depleted T cells, or PBMCs.

Data came from immunoSEQ multiplex PCR; TCRdb stores just in-frame clones and leaves some out. The sample shows roughly 180,000 clones, more than 70% of them seen only once. CDR3 length: 14 amino acids. Trimming stripped 6 bases from V and 0 bases from J, with 9 bases between. Looked up from germline, CDR1 is SNHLY and CDR2 is FYNNEI. The count of this clone is one. This receptor was taken from a woman aged 60-75 years with acute or convalescent COVID-19. What was sequenced was peripheral blood. The chain carries TRBV2 and TRBJ1-3; no reliable D call. For the CDR3, the DNA is TGTGCCAGCAGGCTCACAAGCTCTGGAAACACCATATATTTT. Amino acid sequence: CASRLTSSGNTIYF. Full variable domain (outside the CDR3, taken from reference TRBV2 and TRBJ1-3): EPEVTQTPSHQVTQMGQEVILRCVPISNHLYFYWYRQILGQKVEFLVSFYNNEISEKSEIFDDQFSVERPDGSNFTLKIRSTKLEDSAMYFCASRLTSSGNTIYFGEGSWLTVV.